The rows below give T cell receptor beta chains drawn from one sample of a study of cytomegalovirus exposure and HLA in healthy donors. Measured with immunoSEQ multiplex PCR; TCRdb has only the in-frame clones, and not every one. The table shows 150,000 to 200,000 clones, with roughly three quarters occurring only once. Sequencing used PBMCs. These receptors all come from a male donor in good health and CMV-seronegative. Each CDR3 is given with its conserved first and last residue. The D gene is left open where the match is weak. Rows give clone size only sometimes, using once, few, many, or a class for an expanded clone.

clone_size d_call j_call v_call cdr3_aa cdr3_nt
once - TRBJ1-2 TRBV7-6 CASSLQGYGYTF TGTGCCAGCAGCCTACAGGGTTATGGCTACACCTTC
few - TRBJ1-3 TRBV6-6 CASSYSAAGAGNTIYF TGTGCCAGCAGTTACTCGGCGGCAGGGGCTGGAAACACCATATATTTT
- - TRBJ2-6 TRBV7-2 CASSLNSAGANVLTF TGTGCCAGCAGCTTAAATTCCGCTGGGGCCAACGTCCTGACTTTC
- - TRBJ2-3 TRBV7-9 CASSLARGSSTDTQYF TGTGCCAGCAGCTTAGCGCGGGGCAGTAGCACAGATACGCAGTATTTT
- TRBD2 TRBJ2-5 TRBV15 CATSRDSGSGRGETQYF TGTGCCACCAGCAGAGATTCAGGTAGCGGGAGAGGAGAGACCCAGTACTTC
- TRBD1 TRBJ2-1 TRBV2 CARADRENEQFF TGTGCCAGGGCGGACAGGGAAAATGAGCAGTTCTTC
few TRBD1 TRBJ1-5 TRBV28 CASRMTGAPGQPQHF TGTGCCAGCAGAATGACAGGGGCCCCGGGGCAGCCCCAGCATTTT
- TRBD1 TRBJ2-1 TRBV27 CASSLLGDRGGNEQFF TGTGCCAGCAGTTTATTAGGGGACAGGGGAGGAAATGAGCAGTTCTTC
- TRBD2 TRBJ2-3 TRBV18 CASSPQLAGGFTDTQYF TGTGCCAGCTCGCCCCAACTAGCGGGGGGATTCACAGATACGCAGTATTTT
once TRBD2 TRBJ2-3 TRBV7-3 CASSLSGRVTDTQYF TGTGCCAGCAGCCTTAGCGGGAGGGTCACAGATACGCAGTATTTT
- TRBD2 TRBJ2-1 TRBV11-3 CASSSQAGEYNEQFF TGTGCCAGCAGCTCCCAAGCGGGGGAGTACAATGAGCAGTTCTTC
- - TRBJ1-4 TRBV28 CASTPEESRRGGEKLFF TGTGCCAGCACCCCGGAAGAGTCCCGGAGGGGCGGTGAAAAACTGTTTTTT
- TRBD2 TRBJ2-1 TRBV7-9 CASILGTSGYNEQFF TGTGCCAGCATCCTGGGGACTAGCGGATACAATGAGCAGTTCTTC
- TRBD2 TRBJ2-7 TRBV5-1 CASSSTPSGAYEQYF TGCGCCAGCAGTTCCACTCCTAGCGGGGCCTACGAGCAGTACTTC
- - TRBJ1-2 TRBV19 CASSMAGFFYGYTF TGTGCCAGTAGTATGGCAGGGTTCTTCTATGGCTACACCTTC
- TRBD1 TRBJ2-4 TRBV25-1 CASSRQGAAKNIQYF TGTGCCAGCAGTCGACAGGGGGCAGCCAAAAACATTCAGTACTTC
- TRBD1 TRBJ2-5 TRBV6-1 CASSEQGAGKSETQYF TGTGCCAGCAGTGAGCAGGGGGCCGGGAAGTCAGAGACCCAGTACTTC
- TRBD1 TRBJ2-7 TRBV10-3 CAIREIGTGWREQYF TGTGCCATCAGGGAAATCGGGACAGGGTGGCGCGAGCAGTACTTC
- - TRBJ2-4 TRBV4-2 CASSQVVSNIQYF TGTGCCAGCAGCCAAGTCGTCTCAAACATTCAGTACTTC
few - TRBJ2-1 TRBV19 CASSITRLAYNEQFF TGTGCCAGTAGTATTACCAGACTAGCCTACAATGAGCAGTTCTTC
- - TRBJ2-1 TRBV27 CASSLYGSLDEQFF TGTGCCAGCAGTTTATACGGGTCATTGGATGAGCAGTTCTTC
once - TRBJ1-1 TRBV7-9 CSSSLEVVVNNRFGTEAFF TGTTCCAGCAGCTTAGAGGTTGTCGTAAATAACAGGTTTGGCACTGAAGCTTTCTTT
- TRBD2 TRBJ2-1 TRBV2 CASSRETSGTVEFNEQFF TGTGCCAGCAGTAGGGAGACTAGCGGGACTGTGGAGTTCAATGAGCAGTTCTTC
once TRBD1 TRBJ2-7 TRBV5-1 CASSLRTGGYEQYF TGCGCCAGCAGCTTGCGGACAGGGGGCTACGAGCAGTACTTC